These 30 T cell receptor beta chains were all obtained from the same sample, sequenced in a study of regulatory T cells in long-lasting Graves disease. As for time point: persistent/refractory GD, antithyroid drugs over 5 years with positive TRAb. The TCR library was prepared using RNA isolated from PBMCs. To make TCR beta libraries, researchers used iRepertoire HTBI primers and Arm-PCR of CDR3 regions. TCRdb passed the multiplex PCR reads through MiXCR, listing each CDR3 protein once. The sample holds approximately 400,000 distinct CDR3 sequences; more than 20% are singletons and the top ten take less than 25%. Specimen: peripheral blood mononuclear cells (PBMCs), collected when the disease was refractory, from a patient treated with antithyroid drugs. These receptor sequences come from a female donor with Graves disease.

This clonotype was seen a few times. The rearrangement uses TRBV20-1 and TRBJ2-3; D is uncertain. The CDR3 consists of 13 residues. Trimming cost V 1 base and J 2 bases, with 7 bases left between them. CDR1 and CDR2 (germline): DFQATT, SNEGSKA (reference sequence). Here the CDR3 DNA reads TGCAGTGCTAGAGTAGTTCCCACAGATACGCAGTATTTT. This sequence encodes CSARVVPTDTQYF.

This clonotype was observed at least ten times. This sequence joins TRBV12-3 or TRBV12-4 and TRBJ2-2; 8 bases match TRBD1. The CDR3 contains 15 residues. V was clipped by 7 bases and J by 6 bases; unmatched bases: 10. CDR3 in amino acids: CASTPEQGAPGELFF. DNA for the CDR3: TGTGCCAGCACCCCCGAGCAGGGGGCGCCCGGGGAGCTGTTTTTT.

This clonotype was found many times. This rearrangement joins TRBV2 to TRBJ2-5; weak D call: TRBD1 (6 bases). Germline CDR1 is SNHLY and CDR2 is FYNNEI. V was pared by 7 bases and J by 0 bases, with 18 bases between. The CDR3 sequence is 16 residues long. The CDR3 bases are TGTGCCAGCAAGCCGGGACACTACCCCCACCAAGAGACCCAGTACTTC. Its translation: CASKPGHYPHQETQYF.

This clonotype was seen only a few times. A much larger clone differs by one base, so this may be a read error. This CDR3 reads CSAAYRGPPYEQYF. Written as DNA, the CDR3 is TGCAGTGCTGCCTACAGGGGGCCGCCCTACGAGCAGTACTTC. The chain employs TRBV20-1 and TRBJ2-7, with 9 positions matching TRBD1. V dropped 5 bases and J dropped 2; count of bases not matched to a gene: 7. CDR1 is DFQATT and CDR2 is SNEGSKA in the germline V gene (reference sequence). The CDR3 length is 14 residues.

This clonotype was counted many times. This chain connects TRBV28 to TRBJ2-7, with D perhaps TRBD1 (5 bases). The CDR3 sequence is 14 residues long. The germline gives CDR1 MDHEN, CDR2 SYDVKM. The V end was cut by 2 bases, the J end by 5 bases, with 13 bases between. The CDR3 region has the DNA TGTGCCAGCAGTTTAATGATGGGGCAGGACGAGCAGTACTTC. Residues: CASSLMMGQDEQYF.

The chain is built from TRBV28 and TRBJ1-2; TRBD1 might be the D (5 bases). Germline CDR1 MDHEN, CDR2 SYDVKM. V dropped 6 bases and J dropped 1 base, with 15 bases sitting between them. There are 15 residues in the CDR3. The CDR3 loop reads CASSPTGRNNYGYTF. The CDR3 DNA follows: TGTGCCAGCAGCCCAACGGGACGCAATAACTATGGCTACACCTTC.

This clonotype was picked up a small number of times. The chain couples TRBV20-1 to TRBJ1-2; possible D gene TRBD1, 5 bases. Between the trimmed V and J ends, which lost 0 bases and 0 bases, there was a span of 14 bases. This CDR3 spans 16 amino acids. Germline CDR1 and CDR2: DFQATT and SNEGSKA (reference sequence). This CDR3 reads CSARDGGPASNYGYTF. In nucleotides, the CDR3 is TGCAGTGCTAGAGATGGGGGACCGGCGTCTAACTATGGCTACACCTTC.

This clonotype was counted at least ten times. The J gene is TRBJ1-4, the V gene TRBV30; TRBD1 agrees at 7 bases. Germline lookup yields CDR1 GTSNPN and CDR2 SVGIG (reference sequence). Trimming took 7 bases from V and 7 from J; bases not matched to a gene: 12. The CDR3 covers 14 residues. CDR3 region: CASNPGTVSEKLFF. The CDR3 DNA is TGTGCCTCGAACCCCGGGACAGTCAGTGAAAAACTGTTTTTT.

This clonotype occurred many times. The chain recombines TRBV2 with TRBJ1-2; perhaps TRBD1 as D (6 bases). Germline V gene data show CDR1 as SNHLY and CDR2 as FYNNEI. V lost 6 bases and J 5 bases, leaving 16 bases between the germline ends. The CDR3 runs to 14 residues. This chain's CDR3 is CASRGRGSPYGYTF. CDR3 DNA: TGTGCCAGCAGAGGCAGGGGTTCCCCTTATGGCTACACCTTC. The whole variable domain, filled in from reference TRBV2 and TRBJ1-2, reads EPEVTQTPSHQVTQMGQEVILRCVPISNHLYFYWYRQILGQKVEFLVSFYNNEISEKSEIFDDQFSVERPDGSNFTLKIRSTKLEDSAMYFCASRGRGSPYGYTFGSGTRLTVV.

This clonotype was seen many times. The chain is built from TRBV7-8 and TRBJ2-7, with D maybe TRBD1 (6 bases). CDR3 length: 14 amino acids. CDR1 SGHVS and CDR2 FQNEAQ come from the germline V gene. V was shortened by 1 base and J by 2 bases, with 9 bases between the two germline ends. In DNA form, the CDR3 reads TGTGCCAGCAGCTTAGTGGACAGTACCTACGAGCAGTACTTC. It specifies CASSLVDSTYEQYF.

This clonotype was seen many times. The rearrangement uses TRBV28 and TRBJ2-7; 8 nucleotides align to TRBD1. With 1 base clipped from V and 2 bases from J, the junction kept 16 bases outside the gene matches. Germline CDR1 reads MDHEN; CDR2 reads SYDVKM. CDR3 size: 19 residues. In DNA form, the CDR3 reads TGTGCCAGCAGTTTATCTCTGGGGGGACAGGAAGAGAGGACCTACGAGCAGTACTTC. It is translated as CASSLSLGGQEERTYEQYF. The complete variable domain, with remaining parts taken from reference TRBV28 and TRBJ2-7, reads DVKVTQSSRYLVKRTGEKVFLECVQDMDHENMFWYRQDPGLGLRLIYFSYDVKMKEKGDIPEGYSVSREKKERFSLILESASTNQTSMYLCASSLSLGGQEERTYEQYFGPGTRLTVT.

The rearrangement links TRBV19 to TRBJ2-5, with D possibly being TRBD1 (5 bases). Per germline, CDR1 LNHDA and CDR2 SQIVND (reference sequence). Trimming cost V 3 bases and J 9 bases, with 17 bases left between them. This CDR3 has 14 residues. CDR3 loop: CASSISVAGQAQYF. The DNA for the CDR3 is TGTGCCAGTAGTATTTCTGTGGCAGGGCAGGCCCAGTACTTC.

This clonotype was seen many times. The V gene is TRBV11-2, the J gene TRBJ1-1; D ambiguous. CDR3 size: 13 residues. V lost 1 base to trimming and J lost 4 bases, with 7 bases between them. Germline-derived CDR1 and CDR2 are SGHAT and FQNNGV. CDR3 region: CASSLVRGTEAFF. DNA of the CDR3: TGTGCCAGCAGCTTAGTGCGGGGCACTGAAGCTTTCTTT. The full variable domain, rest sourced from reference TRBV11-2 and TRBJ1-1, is EAGVAQSPRYKIIEKRQSVAFWCNPISGHATLYWYQQILGQGPKLLIQFQNNGVVDDSQLPKDRFSAERLKGVDSTLKIQPAKLEDSAVYLCASSLVRGTEAFFGQGTRLTVV.

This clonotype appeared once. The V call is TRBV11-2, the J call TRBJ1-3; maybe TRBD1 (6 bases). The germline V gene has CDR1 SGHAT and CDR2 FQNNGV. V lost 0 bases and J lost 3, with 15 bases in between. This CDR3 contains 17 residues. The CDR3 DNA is TGTGCCAGCAGCTTAGACGTTCCGACAGGAGGTGGAAACACCATATATTTT. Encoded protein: CASSLDVPTGGGNTIYF.

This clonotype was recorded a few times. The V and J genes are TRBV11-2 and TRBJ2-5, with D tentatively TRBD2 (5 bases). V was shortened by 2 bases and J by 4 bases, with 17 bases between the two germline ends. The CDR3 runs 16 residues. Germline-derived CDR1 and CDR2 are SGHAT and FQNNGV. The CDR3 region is CASSLSLTGKGETQYF. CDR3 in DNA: TGTGCCAGCAGCTTAAGTTTGACGGGAAAAGGAGAGACCCAGTACTTC.

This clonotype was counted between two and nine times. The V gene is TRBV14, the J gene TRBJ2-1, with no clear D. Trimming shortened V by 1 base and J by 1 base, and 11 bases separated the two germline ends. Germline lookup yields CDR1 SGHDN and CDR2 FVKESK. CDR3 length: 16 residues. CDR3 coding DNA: TGTGCCAGCAGCCAAGCCCAGCTATTTTCCTACAATGAGCAGTTCTTC. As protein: CASSQAQLFSYNEQFF.

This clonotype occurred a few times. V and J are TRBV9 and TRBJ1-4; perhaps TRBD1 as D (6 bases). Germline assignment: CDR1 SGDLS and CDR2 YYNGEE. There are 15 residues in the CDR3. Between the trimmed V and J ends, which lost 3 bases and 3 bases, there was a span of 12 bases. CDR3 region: CASSEQGSANEKLFF. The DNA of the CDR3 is TGTGCCAGCAGCGAACAGGGATCGGCTAATGAAAAACTGTTTTTT.

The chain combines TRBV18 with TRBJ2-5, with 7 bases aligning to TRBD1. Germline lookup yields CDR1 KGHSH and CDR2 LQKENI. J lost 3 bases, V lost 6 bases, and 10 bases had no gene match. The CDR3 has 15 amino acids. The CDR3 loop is CASSQSEGTEETQYF. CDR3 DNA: TGTGCCAGCTCCCAATCAGAAGGGACAGAAGAGACCCAGTACTTC.

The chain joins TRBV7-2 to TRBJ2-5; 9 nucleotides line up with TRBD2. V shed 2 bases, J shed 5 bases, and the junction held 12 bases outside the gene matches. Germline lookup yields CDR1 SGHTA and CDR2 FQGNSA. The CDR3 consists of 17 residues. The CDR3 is CASSLPRGTSRLETQYF. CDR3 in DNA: TGTGCCAGCAGCTTACCGCGGGGGACTAGCAGGTTGGAGACCCAGTACTTC.

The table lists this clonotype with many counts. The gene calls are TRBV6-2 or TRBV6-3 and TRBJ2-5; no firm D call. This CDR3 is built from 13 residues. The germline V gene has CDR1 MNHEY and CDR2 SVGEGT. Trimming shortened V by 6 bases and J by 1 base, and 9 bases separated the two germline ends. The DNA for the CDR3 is TGTGCCAGCAGAGGGATCGCCCAAGAGACCCAGTACTTC. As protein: CASRGIAQETQYF.

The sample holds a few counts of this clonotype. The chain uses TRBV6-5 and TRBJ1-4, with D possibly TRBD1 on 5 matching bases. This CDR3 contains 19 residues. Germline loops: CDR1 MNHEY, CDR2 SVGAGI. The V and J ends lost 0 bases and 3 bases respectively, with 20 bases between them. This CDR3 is CASSYSPPGPIMSNEKLFF. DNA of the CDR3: TGTGCCAGCAGTTACTCACCCCCGGGACCGATTATGTCTAATGAAAAACTGTTTTTT.

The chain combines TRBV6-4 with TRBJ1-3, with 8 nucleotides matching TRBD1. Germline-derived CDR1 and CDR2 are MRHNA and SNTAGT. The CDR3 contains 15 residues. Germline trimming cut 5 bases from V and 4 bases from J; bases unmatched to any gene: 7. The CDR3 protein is CASSWAGGAGNTIYF. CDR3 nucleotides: TGTGCCAGCAGTTGGGCAGGGGGCGCGGGAAACACCATATATTTT.

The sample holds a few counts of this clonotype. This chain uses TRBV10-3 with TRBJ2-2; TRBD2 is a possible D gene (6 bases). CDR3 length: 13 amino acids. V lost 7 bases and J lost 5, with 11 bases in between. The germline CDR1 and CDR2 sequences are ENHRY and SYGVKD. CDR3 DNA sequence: TGTGCCATCACCAACGGGGGTACCGGGGAGCTGTTTTTT. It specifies CAITNGGTGELFF.

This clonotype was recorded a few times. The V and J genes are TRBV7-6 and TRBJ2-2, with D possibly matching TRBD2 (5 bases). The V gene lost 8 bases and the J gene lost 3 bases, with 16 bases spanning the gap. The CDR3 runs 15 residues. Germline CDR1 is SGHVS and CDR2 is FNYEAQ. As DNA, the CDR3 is TGTGCCAGCGGCCCCCGCGGGTTGGACACCGGGGAGCTGTTTTTT. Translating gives CASGPRGLDTGELFF.

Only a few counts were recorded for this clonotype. CDR3 protein: CSAREETGDPKNIQYF. The CDR3 coding sequence is TGCAGTGCTAGAGAGGAGACGGGCGACCCCAAAAACATTCAGTACTTC. The chain combines TRBV20-1 with TRBJ2-4; D remains unclear. The CDR3 spans 16 residues. Germline V gene sequence: CDR1 DFQATT, CDR2 SNEGSKA (reference sequence). V lost 0 bases and J 2 bases, leaving 14 bases between the germline ends.

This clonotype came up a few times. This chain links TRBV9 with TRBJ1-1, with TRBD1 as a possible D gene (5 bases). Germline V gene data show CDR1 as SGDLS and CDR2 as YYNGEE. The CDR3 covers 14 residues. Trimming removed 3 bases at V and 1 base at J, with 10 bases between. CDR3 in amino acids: CASSEDKENTEAFF. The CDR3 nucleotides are TGTGCCAGCAGCGAGGACAAGGAGAACACTGAAGCTTTCTTT.

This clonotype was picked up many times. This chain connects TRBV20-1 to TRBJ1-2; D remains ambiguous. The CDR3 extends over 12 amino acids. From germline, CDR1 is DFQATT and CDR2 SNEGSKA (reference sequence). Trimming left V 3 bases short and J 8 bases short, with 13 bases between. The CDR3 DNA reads TGCAGTGCTAGGAACCCAGTGGGGGGCTACACCTTC. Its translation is CSARNPVGGYTF.

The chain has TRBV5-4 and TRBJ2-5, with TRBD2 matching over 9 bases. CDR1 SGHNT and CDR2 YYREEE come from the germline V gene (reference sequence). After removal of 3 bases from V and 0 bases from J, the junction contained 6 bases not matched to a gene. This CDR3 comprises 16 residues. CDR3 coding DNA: TGTGCCAGCAGCTCGGGACTAGCTAAGTACCAAGAGACCCAGTACTTC. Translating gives CASSSGLAKYQETQYF.

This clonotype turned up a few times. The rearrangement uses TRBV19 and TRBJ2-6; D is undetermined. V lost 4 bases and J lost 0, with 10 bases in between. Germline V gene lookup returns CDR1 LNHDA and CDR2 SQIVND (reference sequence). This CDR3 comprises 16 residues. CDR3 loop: CASSRHVGSGANVLTF. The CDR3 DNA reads TGTGCCAGTAGTAGACACGTGGGCTCTGGGGCCAACGTCCTGACTTTC.

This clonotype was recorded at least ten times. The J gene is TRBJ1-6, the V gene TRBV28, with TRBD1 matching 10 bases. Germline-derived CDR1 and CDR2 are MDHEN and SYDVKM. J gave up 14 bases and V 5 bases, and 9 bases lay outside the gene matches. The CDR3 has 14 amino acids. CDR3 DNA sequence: TGTGCCAGCAGTCCCGGGACAGGGGAAAGTGCCCTCCACTTT. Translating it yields CASSPGTGESALHF.